The rows below give T cell receptor beta chains drawn from one sample of a study of early T cells in non-severe SARS-CoV-2 infection. One entry per CDR3 protein results from TCRdb running MiXCR on the 5' RACE reads. The sample lists roughly 97,000 distinct CDR3 sequences, approximately 10% seen once, with around 4.7% in the top ten. This material consisted of whole blood, taken at baseline. The receptors stem from an adult who was a healthcare worker with PCR-confirmed SARS-CoV-2 infection or an uninfected control (not recorded which). Each CDR3 is given with its conserved first and last residue. The D gene is left open where the match is weak. Size is omitted from some rows. Given values are once, few, many or a class for expanded clones.

j_call cdr3_length d_call v_call clone_size cdr3_nt cdr3_aa
TRBJ1-2 15 TRBD1 TRBV10-3 many TGTGCCATCAGCCGGACAGGGGGCGATGACTATGGCTACACCTTC CAISRTGGDDYGYTF
TRBJ2-7 15 . TRBV11-2 many TGTGCCAGCAGGCTAGGACAGCTTGGGGGTTTCGAGCAGTACTTC CASRLGQLGGFEQYF
TRBJ2-7 15 TRBD1 TRBV6-6 many TGTGCCAGCAGTCAGACAGGGAGCTGGGCGAACGAGCAGTACTTC CASSQTGSWANEQYF
TRBJ1-6 14 TRBD1 TRBV30 few TGTGCCTGGAGAGACAGGGGGCGTGATTCACCCCTCCACTTT CAWRDRGRDSPLHF
TRBJ2-7 14 TRBD1 TRBV6-6 many TGTGCCAGCAGTTTGCAGGGGGACTCCTACGAGCAGTACTTC CASSLQGDSYEQYF
TRBJ1-5 14 . TRBV14 many TGTGCCAGCAGCCAAGGGGGCGGGGTTCAGCCCCAGCATTTT CASSQGGGVQPQHF
TRBJ2-7 13 TRBD2 TRBV20-1 many TGCAGTGGTACCGGGACTAGCGCTTACGAGCAGTACTTC CSGTGTSAYEQYF
TRBJ2-1 13 TRBD2 TRBV5-4 many TGTGCCAGCAGCAGCGGGACTTCCCATGAGCAGTTCTTC CASSSGTSHEQFF
TRBJ2-2 16 TRBD2 TRBV20-1 many TGCAGTGCTGGAGGGTTAGCGGGGGGGCCGACCGGGGAGCTGTTTTTT CSAGGLAGGPTGELFF
TRBJ1-3 14 . TRBV12-5 many TGTGCTAGTGGTTTGGGCTCCCGGGGAATCGCGGCCAATTTT CASGLGSRGIAANF
TRBJ2-1 13 . TRBV11-3 many TGTGCCAGCAGCTTAGCGCAGGAAAATGAGCAGTTCTTC CASSLAQENEQFF
TRBJ1-5 12 . TRBV29-1 many TGCAGCGACCGGGGCTACAATCAGCCCCAGCATTTT CSDRGYNQPQHF
TRBJ2-3 17 TRBD2 TRBV9 . TGTGCCAGCAGCGTAGATGGACTAGCGGCTAGCACAGATACGCAGTATTTT CASSVDGLAASTDTQYF
TRBJ1-2 15 TRBD1 TRBV12-3/TRBV12-4 many TGTGCCAGCAGCGGACACAGGGGGATTGGCTATGGCTACACCTTC CASSGHRGIGYGYTF
TRBJ1-5 15 . TRBV2 few TGTGCCAGCAGGGGCTTTACAGGGTTAAATCAGCCCCAGCATTTT CASRGFTGLNQPQHF